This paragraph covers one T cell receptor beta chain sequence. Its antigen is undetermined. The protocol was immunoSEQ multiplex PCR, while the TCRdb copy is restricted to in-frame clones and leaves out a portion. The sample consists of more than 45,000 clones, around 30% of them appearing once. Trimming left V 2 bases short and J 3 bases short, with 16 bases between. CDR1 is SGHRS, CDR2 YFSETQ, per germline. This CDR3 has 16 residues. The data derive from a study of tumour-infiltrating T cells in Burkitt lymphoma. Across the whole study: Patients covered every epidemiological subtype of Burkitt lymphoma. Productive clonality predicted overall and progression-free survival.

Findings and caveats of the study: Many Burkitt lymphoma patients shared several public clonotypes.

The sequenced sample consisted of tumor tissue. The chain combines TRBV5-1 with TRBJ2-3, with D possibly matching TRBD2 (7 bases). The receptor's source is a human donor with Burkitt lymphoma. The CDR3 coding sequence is TGCGCCAGCAGCTTTTTACAGGGAGGGGAAACAGATACGCAGTATTTT. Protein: CASSFLQGGETDTQYF.